This T cell receptor (beta chain) was found in a study of blood T cell repertoires in COVID-19. Only in-frame clones appear in the TCRdb table, and some are missing; sequencing was by immunoSEQ multiplex PCR. The table lists about 250,000 clones, about 91% of them singletons. The V and J ends lost 3 bases and 12 bases respectively, with 14 bases between them. Germline loops: CDR1 SGHTA, CDR2 FQGTGA. The CDR3 runs to 13 residues. V usage is TRBV7-3 and J usage is TRBJ2-2; D may be TRBD1 (6 bases). Sequencing used peripheral blood. The clonotype comes from a man older than 75 with acute or convalescent COVID-19. CDR3 region: CASSFEGDEKLFF. The CDR3 bases are TGTGCCAGCAGCTTTGAGGGGGACGAAAAGCTGTTTTTT.